The next 26 T cell receptor beta chains were all read from a single sample in a study of blood T cells in healthy people across ages. Combining a sample-barcoded 5' primer with a J-beta primer mix, a second PCR ran for roughly 7 to 12 cycles. MiXCR, run by TCRdb on the 5' RACE reads, gives a single entry per CDR3 protein. The sample consists of about 680,000 distinct CDR3 sequences, around 45% of them appearing once. What was sequenced was blood. All receptors come from a woman aged 55-69 years in good health.

The chain couples TRBV6-1 to TRBJ1-4; D gene ambiguous. The CDR3 is 16 amino acids. V was trimmed by 2 bases and J by 1 base, leaving 11 bases between them. Germline-derived CDR1 and CDR2 are MNHNS and SASEGT. CDR3 loop: CASSEPHRLTNEKLFF. Here the CDR3 DNA reads TGTGCCAGCAGTGAACCCCACCGATTAACTAATGAAAAACTGTTTTTT.

This clonotype has only a few counts. The gene calls are TRBV7-9 and TRBJ2-7; D unresolved. The CDR3 has 17 residues. CDR1 is SEHNR and CDR2 is FQNEAQ in the germline V gene (reference sequence). Trimming pared 6 bases from V and 3 bases from J, leaving 24 bases between. The CDR3 reads CASSFPLSSDGLYEQYF. The DNA of the CDR3 is TGTGCCAGCAGTTTCCCCCTCTCGTCAGACGGCCTCTACGAGCAGTACTTC.

The rearrangement joins TRBV7-2 to TRBJ2-1, with D possibly TRBD1 on 5 matching bases. Trimming cost V 5 bases and J 1 base, with 9 bases left between them. CDR1 SGHTA and CDR2 FQGNSA come from the germline V gene. This CDR3 spans 14 amino acids. CDR3 in amino acids: CASSPDTSYNEQFF. The CDR3 DNA reads TGTGCCAGCAGCCCGGACACTTCCTACAATGAGCAGTTCTTC.

Turning to this clonotype: A read error may produce the germline difference seen at one junction end. This chain connects TRBV25-1 to TRBJ2-5, with D perhaps TRBD1 or TRBD2 (6 bases each). Germline CDR1 MGHDK, CDR2 SYGVNS. This CDR3 comprises 16 residues. CDR3 DNA sequence: TGTGCCAGTAGTGAAGATGGGGGCGGGATTTGGAACCAGCAGTACTTC. It is translated as CASSEDGGGIWNQQYF.

The chain employs TRBV13 and TRBJ2-5; D perhaps matches TRBD2 (6 bases). The germline V and J ends were trimmed by 2 bases and 2 bases, with 9 bases remaining between them. Per the germline V gene, CDR1 is PRHDT and CDR2 is FYEKMQ (reference sequence). The CDR3 covers 14 residues. Written as DNA, the CDR3 is TGTGCCAGCAGCTTACCGGGAGCTCAAGAGACCCAGTACTTC. It translates to CASSLPGAQETQYF.

The sample holds a few counts of this clonotype. V and J are TRBV2 and TRBJ2-5, with no clear D. This CDR3 has 12 residues. Trimming shortened V by 3 bases and J by 4 bases, and 6 bases separated the two germline ends. The V gene's germline CDR1 is SNHLY and CDR2 FYNNEI. CDR3 in DNA: TGTGCCAGCAGTGAGCATCGAGAGACCCAGTACTTC. Protein sequence: CASSEHRETQYF.

Concerning this clonotype itself: At one of its ends the junction is not consistent with the germline gene, which may arise from a read error. The V call is TRBV20-1, the J call TRBJ2-3; either TRBD1 or TRBD2 may supply D (6 bases each). The CDR3 is 15 amino acids. Germline values: CDR1 DFQATT, CDR2 SNEGSKA (reference sequence). In nucleotides, the CDR3 is TGCGGTGCTAGAGAGGGGGAGGAAGATCAAGATACGCAGTATTTT. Protein sequence: CGAREGEEDQDTQYF.

The genes are TRBV20-1 and TRBJ1-2; D is ambiguous. The CDR3 is made up of 13 amino acids. The germline gives CDR1 DFQATT, CDR2 SNEGSKA (reference sequence). Trimming cost V 0 bases and J 4 bases, with 9 bases left between them. The CDR3 protein is CSARDRRSYGYTF. Here the CDR3 DNA reads TGCAGTGCTAGAGACCGACGGTCCTATGGCTACACCTTC.

Only a few counts were recorded for this clonotype. The chain couples TRBV4-1 to TRBJ2-5; tentatively, D is TRBD1 or TRBD2 (5 bases each). Germline V gene sequence: CDR1 MGHRA, CDR2 YSYEKL. V lost 4 bases and J 11 bases, leaving 26 bases between the germline ends. The length of the CDR3 is 16 residues. The CDR3, as DNA: TGCGCCAGCAGCCCCTTCGACAGAGGGTCCTACAATGAGCAGTACTTC. Translating gives CASSPFDRGSYNEQYF.

Many counts were recorded for this clonotype. The genes are TRBV25-1 and TRBJ2-5; 10 bases match TRBD2. Germline CDR1 is MGHDK and CDR2 is SYGVNS. The ends lost 1 base at V and 5 bases at J; junction bases unmatched: 10. The CDR3 is 17 residues long. The CDR3 loop is CASSEFDLAGAMETQYF. The CDR3 DNA follows: TGTGCCAGCAGTGAATTTGATCTAGCGGGAGCTATGGAGACCCAGTACTTC.

The V gene is TRBV5-1, the J gene TRBJ2-7, with D possibly being TRBD1 or TRBD2 (7 bases each). This CDR3 is built from 15 residues. V was pared by 0 bases and J by 5 bases, with 15 bases between. Looked up from germline, CDR1 is SGHRS and CDR2 is YFSETQ. CDR3 sequence reads: CASSLGWQGGNEQYF. CDR3 sequence (DNA): TGCGCCAGCAGCTTGGGGTGGCAGGGGGGGAACGAGCAGTACTTC.

As to this clonotype: A junction end diverges from the germline sequence, so it may reflect a read error. The V call is TRBV3-1, the J call TRBJ2-5; D possibly corresponds to TRBD2 (5 bases). TRBJ2-7 explains the end of the DNA better; the J call may be wrong. CDR1 LGHDT and CDR2 YNNKEL come from the germline V gene (reference sequence). The CDR3 consists of 14 residues. The CDR3 sequence: CASSQSSGSCEQYF. As DNA, the CDR3 is TGTGCCAGCAGCCAATCCAGCGGCTCCTGCGAGCAGTACTTC.

The gene calls are TRBV5-5 and TRBJ2-7; D gene unclear. CDR3 length: 15 residues. Per germline, CDR1 SGHKS and CDR2 YYEKEE (reference sequence). V was clipped by 0 bases and J by 3 bases, with 13 bases between them. This CDR3 is CASSLVPQENYEQYF. The CDR3 coding sequence is TGTGCCAGCAGCTTGGTCCCGCAGGAGAACTACGAGCAGTACTTC. Complete variable domain (other parts from reference TRBV5-5 and TRBJ2-7): DAGVTQSPTHLIKTRGQQVTLRCSPISGHKSVSWYQQVLGQGPQFIFQYYEKEERGRGNFPDRFSARQFPNYSSELNVNALLLGDSALYLCASSLVPQENYEQYFGPGTRLTVT.

V and J are TRBV7-9 and TRBJ2-1; D not resolved. V lost 0 bases and J lost 7, with 7 bases in between. In germline, CDR1 is SEHNR, CDR2 FQNEAQ (reference sequence). The CDR3 sequence is 13 residues long. CDR3 in amino acids: CASSLAYANEQFF. The CDR3 nucleotides read TGTGCCAGCAGCTTAGCATACGCAAATGAGCAGTTCTTC. Variable domain in full (rest from reference TRBV7-9 and TRBJ2-1): DTGVSQNPRHKITKRGQNVTFRCDPISEHNRLYWYRQTLGQGPEFLTYFQNEAQLEKSRLLSDRFSAERPKGSFSTLEIQRTEQGDSAMYLCASSLAYANEQFFGPGTRLTVL.

This clonotype was counted only a few times. The chain is built from TRBV4-3 and TRBJ2-5; 8 nucleotides match TRBD1. Germline V lookup: CDR1 LGHNA, CDR2 YSLEER. There are 16 residues in the CDR3. J gave up 5 bases and V 4 bases, and 12 bases lay outside the gene matches. The CDR3 nucleotides are TGCGCCAGCAGCCCTGAAGGGACAGGCCTCCGGGAGACCCAGTACTTC. Protein product: CASSPEGTGLRETQYF.

Only a few counts were recorded for this clonotype. The gene calls are TRBV29-1 and TRBJ2-5; no clear D gene. Trimming removed 1 base from V and 11 bases from J, with 23 bases in between. The CDR3 loop spans 15 amino acids. Germline V gene sequence: CDR1 SQVTM, CDR2 ANQGSEA. For the CDR3, the DNA is TGCAGCGTTGAAGTGGGCGGACGAAGAAACAATGAGCAGTACTTC. Translating gives CSVEVGGRRNNEQYF.

This chain links TRBV12-3 or TRBV12-4 with TRBJ2-7; 9 nucleotides line up with TRBD1. The CDR3 extends over 13 amino acids. With V trimmed by 10 bases and J by 4 bases, 8 bases remained unmatched. DNA of the CDR3: TGTGCCACGCGGGACAGGGCTTCGTACGAGCAGTACTTC. Residues: CATRDRASYEQYF.

This clonotype was counted a few times. The chain employs TRBV25-1 and TRBJ2-7; TRBD1 might be the D (5 bases). Germline CDR1 MGHDK, CDR2 SYGVNS. There are 18 residues in the CDR3. Between the trimmed V and J ends, which lost 3 bases and 4 bases, there was a span of 25 bases. CDR3 loop: CASSEGRWAGPSPYEQYF. DNA of the CDR3: TGTGCCAGCAGTGAGGGAAGGTGGGCAGGGCCCTCTCCTTACGAGCAGTACTTC.

This clonotype showed up just a few times. The chain is built from TRBV20-1 and TRBJ2-1, with a possible D match to TRBD2 (6 bases). The CDR3 runs to 15 residues. The V and J ends lost 6 bases and 0 bases respectively, with 15 bases between them. Germline V gene sequence: CDR1 DFQATT, CDR2 SNEGSKA (reference sequence). Here the CDR3 reads CSALSGQSSYNEQFF. In DNA form, the CDR3 reads TGCAGTGCCCTTAGCGGCCAAAGCTCCTACAATGAGCAGTTCTTC.

V and J are TRBV2 and TRBJ1-6, with TRBD1 matching over 7 bases. Looked up from germline, CDR1 is SNHLY and CDR2 is FYNNEI. With V trimmed by 2 bases and J by 0 bases, 7 bases remained unmatched. The CDR3 runs to 18 residues. CDR3 coding DNA: TGTGCCAGCAGTGAAATGGGACAGTTAAGCTCCTATAATTCACCCCTCCACTTT. It encodes CASSEMGQLSSYNSPLHF.

This clonotype was seen once. The V and J genes are TRBV4-2 and TRBJ2-5; TRBD2 agrees at 7 bases. The J call may be wrong; the DNA end is better matched by TRBJ2-7. The CDR3 length is 17 residues. Per the germline V gene, CDR1 is LGHNA and CDR2 is YNFKEQ. The CDR3 DNA reads as TGTGCCAGCAGTTACAGCGCCGGGACGAGCGGGGCCTACGAGCAGTACTTC. Protein product: CASSYSAGTSGAYEQYF.

The rearrangement joins TRBV4-3 to TRBJ2-5; either TRBD1 or TRBD2 may supply D (6 bases each). The DNA end is a closer match to TRBJ2-7, so the J assignment may be wrong. Germline V gene lookup returns CDR1 LGHNA and CDR2 YSLEER. The CDR3 spans 15 residues. The CDR3 here is CASSQGRGLTYEQYF. CDR3 DNA: TGCGCCAGCAGCCAAGGCAGGGGACTTACCTACGAGCAGTACTTC.

CDR3 protein: CASSEQGSDTEAFF. The DNA of the CDR3 is TGTGCCAGCAGTGAGCAAGGGAGTGACACTGAAGCTTTCTTT. J is TRBJ1-1 and V is TRBV6-4; D gene uncertain. Looked up from germline, CDR1 is MRHNA and CDR2 is SNTAGT. The CDR3 contains 14 residues. V lost 3 bases and J lost 3, with 11 bases in between.

This chain uses TRBV29-1 with TRBJ2-7, with TRBD1 matching 7 bases. The junction had 7 bases not matched to a gene; V was cut back by 2 bases and J by 6 bases. This CDR3 has 13 amino acids. The germline gives CDR1 SQVTM, CDR2 ANQGSEA. The CDR3, as DNA: TGCAGCGTTGAAAAGGCAGGGGGAGTCGAGCAGTACTTC. This encodes CSVEKAGGVEQYF.

This clonotype was recorded once. V usage is TRBV7-2 and J usage is TRBJ1-5; no clear D. This CDR3 has 16 amino acids. V lost 3 bases to trimming and J lost 6 bases, with 18 bases between them. CDR1 and CDR2 (germline): SGHTA, FQGNSA. CDR3 amino acids: CASSLGLRDLTQPQHF. The CDR3 nucleotides read TGTGCCAGCAGCTTGGGTTTAAGGGATCTGACTCAGCCCCAGCATTTT.

The V and J genes are TRBV7-2 and TRBJ1-1; D is ambiguous. CDR1 and CDR2 from the germline V gene are SGHTA and FQGNSA. Deletions cut 5 bases from V and 0 bases from J, with 7 bases between. The CDR3 is 13 amino acids. CDR3 nucleotides: TGTGCCAGCAGCGCGACGGTGAACACTGAAGCTTTCTTT. This codes for CASSATVNTEAFF.